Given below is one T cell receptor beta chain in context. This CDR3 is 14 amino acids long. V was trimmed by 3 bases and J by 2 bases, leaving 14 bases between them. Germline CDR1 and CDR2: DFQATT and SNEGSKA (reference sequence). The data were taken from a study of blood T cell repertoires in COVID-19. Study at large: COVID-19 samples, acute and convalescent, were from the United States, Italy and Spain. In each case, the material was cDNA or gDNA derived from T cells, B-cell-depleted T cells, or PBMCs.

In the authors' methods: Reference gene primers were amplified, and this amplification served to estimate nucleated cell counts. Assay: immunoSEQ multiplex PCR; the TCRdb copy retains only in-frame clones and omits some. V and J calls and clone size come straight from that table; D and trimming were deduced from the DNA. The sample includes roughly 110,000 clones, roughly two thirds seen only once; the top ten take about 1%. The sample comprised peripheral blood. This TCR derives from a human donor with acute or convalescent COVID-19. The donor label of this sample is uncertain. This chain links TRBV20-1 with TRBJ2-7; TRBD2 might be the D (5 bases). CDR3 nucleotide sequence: TGCAGTGCTAGTCTTCCTAGCCGTACCTACGAGCAGTACTTC. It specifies CSASLPSRTYEQYF.